This T cell receptor (beta chain) stems from a study of cytomegalovirus exposure and HLA in healthy donors. The study's findings and limits: The study found most TCR sequences rare, yet found some public TCRs in many donors. Three CMV-associated chains were confirmed in vitro to be specific for CMV antigens.

Comments on this clone: Antigen: not known.

This CDR3 comprises 15 residues. Germline CDR1 LGHNA, CDR2 YNFKEQ. Researchers ran the PCR with 60 Vbeta and 13 Jbeta primers. Using immunoSEQ multiplex PCR, the repertoire was profiled, and TCRdb retains in-frame clones only, with some absent. The sample table includes tens of thousands of clones. The genes are TRBV4-2 and TRBJ2-5; a possible D gene is TRBD1 (5 bases). The closer fit of TRBJ2-7 to the DNA end suggests the J call may be wrong. The receptor was derived from a man aged 45-65 years in good health and CMV-seronegative. The specimen was PBMCs. In DNA form, the CDR3 reads TGTGCCAGCAGCCAAGATCAGGGCGGAGCCTACGAGCAGTACTTC. Translating it yields CASSQDQGGAYEQYF.